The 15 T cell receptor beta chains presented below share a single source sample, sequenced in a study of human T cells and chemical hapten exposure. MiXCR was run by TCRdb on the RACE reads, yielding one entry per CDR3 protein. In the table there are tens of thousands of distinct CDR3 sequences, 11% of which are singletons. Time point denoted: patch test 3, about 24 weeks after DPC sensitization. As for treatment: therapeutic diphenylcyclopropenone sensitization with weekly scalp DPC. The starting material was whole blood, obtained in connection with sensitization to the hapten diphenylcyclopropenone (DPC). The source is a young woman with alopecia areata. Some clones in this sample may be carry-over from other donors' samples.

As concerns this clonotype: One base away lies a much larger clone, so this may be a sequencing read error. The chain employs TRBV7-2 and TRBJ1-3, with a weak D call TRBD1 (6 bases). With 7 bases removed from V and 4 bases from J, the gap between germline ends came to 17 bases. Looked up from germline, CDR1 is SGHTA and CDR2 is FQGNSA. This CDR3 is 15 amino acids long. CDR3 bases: TGTGCCAGCAACTCCCTGGCAGGGGCCGGAAACACCATATATTTT. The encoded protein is CASNSLAGAGNTIYF.

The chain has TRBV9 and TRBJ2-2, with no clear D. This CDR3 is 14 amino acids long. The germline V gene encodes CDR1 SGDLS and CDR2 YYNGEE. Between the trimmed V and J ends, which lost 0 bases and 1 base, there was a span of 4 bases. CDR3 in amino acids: CASSVGKNTGELFF. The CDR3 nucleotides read TGTGCCAGCAGCGTAGGCAAGAACACCGGGGAGCTGTTTTTT. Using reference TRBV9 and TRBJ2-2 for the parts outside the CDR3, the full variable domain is DSGVTQTPKHLITATGQRVTLRCSPRSGDLSVYWYQQSLDQGLQFLIQYYNGEERAKGNILERFSAQQFPDLHSELNLSSLELGDSALYFCASSVGKNTGELFFGEGSRLTVL.

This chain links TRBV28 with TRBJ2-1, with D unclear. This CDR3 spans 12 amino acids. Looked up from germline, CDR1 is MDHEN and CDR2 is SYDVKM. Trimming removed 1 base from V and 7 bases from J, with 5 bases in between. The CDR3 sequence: CASSLSLNEQFF. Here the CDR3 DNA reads TGTGCCAGCAGTTTATCCCTAAATGAGCAGTTCTTC.

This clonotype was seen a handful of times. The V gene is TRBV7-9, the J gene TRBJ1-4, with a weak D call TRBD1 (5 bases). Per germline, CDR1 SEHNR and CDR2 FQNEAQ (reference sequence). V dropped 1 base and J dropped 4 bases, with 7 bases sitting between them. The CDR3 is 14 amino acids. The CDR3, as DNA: TGTGCCAGCAGCTTAGGGGGCAGTAATGAAAAACTGTTTTTT. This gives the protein CASSLGGSNEKLFF.

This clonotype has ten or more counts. The CDR3 sequence: CASLGTGEETQYF. The CDR3 DNA is TGCGCCAGCCTCGGGACAGGGGAAGAGACCCAGTACTTC. The chain links TRBV10-2 to TRBJ2-5; 10 bases are a match to TRBD1. Losses at the gene ends were 8 bases for V and 3 bases for J; bases not matched to a gene: 3. The germline V gene encodes CDR1 WSHSY and CDR2 SAAADI. The CDR3 length is 13 residues.

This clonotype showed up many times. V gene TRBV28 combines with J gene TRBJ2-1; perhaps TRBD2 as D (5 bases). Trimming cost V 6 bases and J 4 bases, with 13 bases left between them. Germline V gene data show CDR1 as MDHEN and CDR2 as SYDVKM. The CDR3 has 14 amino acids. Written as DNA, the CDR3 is TGTGCCAGCAGCTCCCCCCGAGGGTACAATGAGCAGTTCTTC. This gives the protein CASSSPRGYNEQFF.

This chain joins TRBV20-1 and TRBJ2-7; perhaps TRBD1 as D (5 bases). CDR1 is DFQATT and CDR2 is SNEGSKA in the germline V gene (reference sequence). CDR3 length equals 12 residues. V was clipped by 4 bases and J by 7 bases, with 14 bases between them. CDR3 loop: CSAKQGLGEQYF. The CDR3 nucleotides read TGCAGTGCTAAGCAGGGTTTGGGAGAGCAGTACTTC.

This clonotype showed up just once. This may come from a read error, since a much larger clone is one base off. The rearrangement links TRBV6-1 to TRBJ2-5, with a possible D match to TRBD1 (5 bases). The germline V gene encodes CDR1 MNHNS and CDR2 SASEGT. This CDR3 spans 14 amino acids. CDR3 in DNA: TGTGCCAGCAGTGAAGTGGGCAGGGCAGAGACCCTGTACTTC. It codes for CASSEVGRAETLYF.

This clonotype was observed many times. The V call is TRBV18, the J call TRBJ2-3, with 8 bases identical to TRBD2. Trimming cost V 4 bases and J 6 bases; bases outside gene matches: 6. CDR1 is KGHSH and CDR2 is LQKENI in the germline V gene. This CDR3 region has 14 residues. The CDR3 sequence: CASSLGRASDTQYF. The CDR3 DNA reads TGTGCCAGCTCACTCGGGAGGGCCTCGGATACGCAGTATTTT.

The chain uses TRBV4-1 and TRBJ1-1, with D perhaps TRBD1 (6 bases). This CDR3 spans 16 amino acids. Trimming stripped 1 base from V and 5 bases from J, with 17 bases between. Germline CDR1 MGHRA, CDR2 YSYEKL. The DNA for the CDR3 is TGCGCCAGCAGCCAAGCTGGGGGGCGGGGGCGGACTGAAGCTTTCTTT. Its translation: CASSQAGGRGRTEAFF.

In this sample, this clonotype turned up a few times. The chain's CDR3 is CSVAGTENTEAFF. In DNA, the CDR3 is TGCAGCGTCGCCGGGACGGAGAACACTGAAGCTTTCTTT. The gene calls are TRBV29-1 and TRBJ1-1; perhaps TRBD1 as D (5 bases). The germline CDR1 and CDR2 sequences are SQVTM and ANQGSEA. The V gene lost 6 bases and the J gene lost 1 base, with 12 bases spanning the gap. This CDR3 spans 13 amino acids.

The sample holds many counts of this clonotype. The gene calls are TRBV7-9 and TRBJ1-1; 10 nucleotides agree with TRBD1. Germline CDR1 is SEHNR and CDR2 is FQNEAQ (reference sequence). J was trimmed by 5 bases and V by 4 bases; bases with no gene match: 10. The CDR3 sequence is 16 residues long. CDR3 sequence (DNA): TGTGCCAGCAGCTCATGGACAGGGGGACGAACAACTGAAGCTTTCTTT. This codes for CASSSWTGGRTTEAFF.

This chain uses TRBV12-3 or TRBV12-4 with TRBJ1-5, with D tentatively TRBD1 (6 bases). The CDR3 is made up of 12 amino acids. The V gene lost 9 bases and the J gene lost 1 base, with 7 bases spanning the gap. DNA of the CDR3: TGTGCCAGTCAGGGGAGCAATCAGCCCCAGCATTTT. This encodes CASQGSNQPQHF.

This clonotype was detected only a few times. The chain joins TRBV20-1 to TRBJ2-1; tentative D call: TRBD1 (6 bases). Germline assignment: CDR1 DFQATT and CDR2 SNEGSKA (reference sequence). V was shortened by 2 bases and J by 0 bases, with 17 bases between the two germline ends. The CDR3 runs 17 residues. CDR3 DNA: TGCAGTGCTAGAAAAGGACCCGGGACACCCTCCTACAATGAGCAGTTCTTC. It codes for CSARKGPGTPSYNEQFF.

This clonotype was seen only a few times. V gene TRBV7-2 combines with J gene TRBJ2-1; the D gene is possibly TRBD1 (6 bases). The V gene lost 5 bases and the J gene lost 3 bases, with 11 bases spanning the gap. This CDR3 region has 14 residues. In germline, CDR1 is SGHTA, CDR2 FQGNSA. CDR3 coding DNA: TGTGCCAGCAGCCCGGGACAATTCTACAATGAGCAGTTCTTC. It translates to CASSPGQFYNEQFF.